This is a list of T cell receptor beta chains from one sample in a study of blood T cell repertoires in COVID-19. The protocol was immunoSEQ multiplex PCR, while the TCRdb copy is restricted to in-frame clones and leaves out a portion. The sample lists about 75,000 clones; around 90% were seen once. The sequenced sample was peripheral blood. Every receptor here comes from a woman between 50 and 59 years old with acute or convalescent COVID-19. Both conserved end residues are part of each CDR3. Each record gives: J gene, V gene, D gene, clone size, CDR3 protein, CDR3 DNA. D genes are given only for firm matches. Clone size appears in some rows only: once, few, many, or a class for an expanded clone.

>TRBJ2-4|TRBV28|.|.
CASSAEGVAKNIQYF
TGTGCCAGCAGCGCCGAAGGAGTAGCCAAAAACATTCAGTACTTC
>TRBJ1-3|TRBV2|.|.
CASSALGGTGNTIYF
TGTGCCAGCAGTGCGTTGGGGGGTACTGGAAACACCATATATTTT
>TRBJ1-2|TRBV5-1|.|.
CASSLRQATNYGYTF
TGCGCCAGCAGCTTGAGACAGGCCACTAACTATGGCTACACCTTC
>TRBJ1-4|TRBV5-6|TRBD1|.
CASSPGQGNEKLFF
TGTGCCAGCAGCCCGGGACAGGGTAACGAAAAACTGTTTTTT
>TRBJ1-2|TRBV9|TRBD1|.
CASRTGVSGYTF
TGTGCCAGCAGGACAGGGGTTTCTGGCTACACCTTC
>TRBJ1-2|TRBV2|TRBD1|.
CASRMGGQGYGYTF
TGTGCCAGCAGGATGGGGGGACAGGGCTATGGCTACACCTTC
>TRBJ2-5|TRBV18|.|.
CASSPPTGQETQYF
TGTGCCAGCTCACCACCGACGGGTCAAGAGACCCAGTACTTC
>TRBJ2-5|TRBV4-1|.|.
CASSQDRQGETQYF
TGCGCCAGCAGCCAAGATCGGCAGGGAGAGACCCAGTACTTC
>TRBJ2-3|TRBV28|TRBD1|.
CASTLGGRTDTQYF
TGTGCCAGCACCCTAGGGGGCCGCACAGATACGCAGTATTTT
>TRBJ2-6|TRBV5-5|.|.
CASSSRLSGANVLTF
TGTGCCAGCAGCTCACGACTCTCTGGGGCCAACGTCCTGACTTTC
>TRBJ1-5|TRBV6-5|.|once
CASSYGVGGPQHF
TGTGCCAGCAGTTACGGTGTAGGGGGGCCCCAGCATTTT
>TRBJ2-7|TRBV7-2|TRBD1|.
CASNGGTGPYEQYF
TGTGCCAGCAACGGGGGGACAGGGCCCTACGAGCAGTACTTC
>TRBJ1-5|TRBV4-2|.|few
CASSQDLRVNQPQHF
TGTGCCAGCAGCCAAGATCTGAGGGTTAATCAGCCCCAGCATTTT
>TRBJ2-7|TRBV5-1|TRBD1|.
CASNQGTGSAYEQYF
TGCGCCAGCAATCAAGGGACAGGGAGTGCATACGAGCAGTACTTC
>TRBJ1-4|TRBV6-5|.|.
CASRTGYEKLFF
TGTGCCAGCAGAACAGGGTACGAAAAACTGTTTTTT
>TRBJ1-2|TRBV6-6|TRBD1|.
CASSPPGQRQLPAWGYTF
TGTGCCAGCAGTCCACCGGGACAGCGCCAACTACCCGCCTGGGGCTACACCTTC
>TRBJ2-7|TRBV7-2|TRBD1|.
CASSTGTGGRNEQYF
TGTGCCAGCAGCACCGGGACAGGGGGCAGGAACGAGCAGTACTTC
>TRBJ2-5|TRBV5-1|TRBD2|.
CASSPGLAEEETQYF
TGCGCCAGCAGCCCGGGACTAGCGGAGGAAGAGACCCAGTACTTC
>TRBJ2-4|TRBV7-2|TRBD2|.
CASSLVGGTLAKNIQYF
TGTGCCAGCAGCCTCGTCGGGGGGACCTTAGCCAAAAACATTCAGTACTTC
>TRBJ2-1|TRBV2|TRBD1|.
CASGTASSYNEQFF
TGTGCCAGCGGGACAGCGAGCTCCTACAATGAGCAGTTCTTC
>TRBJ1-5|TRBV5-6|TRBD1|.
CASSLGTGDARFRPQHF
TGTGCCAGCAGCTTAGGGACAGGGGACGCGAGGTTTCGGCCCCAGCATTTT
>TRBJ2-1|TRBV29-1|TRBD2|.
CSAPAGGGHEQFF
TGCAGCGCCCCGGCTGGGGGGGGACATGAGCAGTTCTTC
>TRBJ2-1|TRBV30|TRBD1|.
CAWSEQGNEQFF
TGTGCCTGGAGTGAACAGGGGAATGAGCAGTTCTTC
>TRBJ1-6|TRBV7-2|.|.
CASRLAVSPNSPLHF
TGTGCCAGCAGACTTGCGGTTTCCCCTAATTCACCCCTCCACTTT
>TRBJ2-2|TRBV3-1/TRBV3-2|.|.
CASSRGPSTGELFF
TGTGCCAGCAGCCGAGGCCCCAGCACCGGGGAGCTGTTTTTT
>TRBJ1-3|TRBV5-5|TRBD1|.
CASSLADRVGGNTIYF
TGTGCCAGCAGCTTGGCGGACAGGGTTGGGGGAAACACCATATATTTT
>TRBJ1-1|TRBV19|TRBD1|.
CASSWQGETTEAFF
TGTGCCAGTAGTTGGCAGGGGGAGACCACTGAAGCTTTCTTT
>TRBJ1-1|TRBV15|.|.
CATSRERLETGNTEAFF
TGTGCCACCAGCAGAGAGCGGCTTGAAACAGGTAACACTGAAGCTTTCTTT
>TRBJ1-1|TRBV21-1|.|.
CASSKGRKGQGSTEAFF
TGTGCCAGCAGCAAGGGGAGGAAAGGACAGGGGAGCACTGAAGCTTTCTTT
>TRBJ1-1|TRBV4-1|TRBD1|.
CASSLKSQGAEAFF
TGCGCCAGCAGCCTAAAGTCACAGGGGGCTGAAGCTTTCTTT
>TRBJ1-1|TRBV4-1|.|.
CASSQSGTEPNTEAFF
TGCGCCAGCAGCCAAAGCGGGACGGAGCCTAACACTGAAGCTTTCTTT
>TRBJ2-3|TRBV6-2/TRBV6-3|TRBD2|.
CASSYPGSLAGVDTQYF
TGTGCCAGCAGTTACCCGGGTTCCCTAGCGGGAGTAGATACGCAGTATTTT
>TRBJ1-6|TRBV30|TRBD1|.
CAWSVGGGVGSPLHF
TGTGCCTGGAGTGTAGGGGGCGGTGTGGGATCACCCCTCCACTTT
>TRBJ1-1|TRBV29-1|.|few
CSGLAVEEAFF
TGCAGCGGCCTAGCGGTGGAGGAAGCTTTCTTT
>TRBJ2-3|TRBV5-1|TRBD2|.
CASSVLAGYTDTQYF
TGCGCCAGCAGCGTCCTAGCGGGGTACACAGATACGCAGTATTTT
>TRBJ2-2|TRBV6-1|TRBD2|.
CASSKGLAGSNTGELFF
TGTGCCAGCAGTAAAGGACTAGCGGGATCGAACACCGGGGAGCTGTTTTTT
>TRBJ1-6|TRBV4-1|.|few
CASSQGQSNSPLHF
TGCGCCAGCAGCCAAGGACAGAGCAATTCACCCCTCCACTTT
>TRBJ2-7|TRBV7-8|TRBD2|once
CASSSPRAREKYEQYF
TGTGCCAGCAGCTCGCCCCGTGCGCGGGAGAAGTACGAGCAGTACTTC
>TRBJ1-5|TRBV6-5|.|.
CASRLDSRGNQPQHF
TGTGCCAGCAGGCTGGACAGCAGAGGGAATCAGCCCCAGCATTTT
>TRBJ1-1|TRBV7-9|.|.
CASSFQGMNTEAFF
TGTGCCAGCAGCTTTCAGGGGATGAACACTGAAGCTTTCTTT
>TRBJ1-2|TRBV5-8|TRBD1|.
CASSLAGTGIYGYTF
TGTGCCAGCAGCTTGGCCGGGACAGGGATCTATGGCTACACCTTC
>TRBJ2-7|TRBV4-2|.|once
CASSQVGDKNYEQYF
TGTGCCAGCAGCCAAGTCGGGGACAAAAACTACGAGCAGTACTTC
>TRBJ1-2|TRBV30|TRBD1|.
CAWRVQGLSNYGYTF
TGTGCCTGGAGGGTACAGGGGCTGTCTAACTATGGCTACACCTTC
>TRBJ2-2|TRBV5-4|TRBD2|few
CASSLVISSGAGTGELFF
TGTGCCAGCAGCTTGGTTATTTCTAGCGGGGCCGGGACCGGGGAGCTGTTTTTT
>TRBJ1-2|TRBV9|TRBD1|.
CASSGQGDYTF
TGTGCCAGCAGCGGACAGGGTGACTACACCTTC
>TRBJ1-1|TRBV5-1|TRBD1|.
CASLGTGGPNTEAFF
TGCGCCAGCCTTGGCACAGGGGGCCCGAACACTGAAGCTTTCTTT
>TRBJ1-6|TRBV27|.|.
CASSYATAGSGNSPLHF
TGTGCCAGCAGTTACGCGACGGCCGGTAGCGGTAATTCACCCCTCCACTTT
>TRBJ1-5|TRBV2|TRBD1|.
CASSVQGARQPQHF
TGTGCCAGCAGTGTACAGGGGGCCCGTCAGCCCCAGCATTTT
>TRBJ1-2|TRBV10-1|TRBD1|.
CEIRQGKYYGYTF
TGCGAGATCAGACAGGGGAAATACTATGGCTACACCTTC